Listed below are T cell receptor beta chains from one sample, sequenced in a study of blood T cell repertoires in COVID-19. Data came from immunoSEQ multiplex PCR; TCRdb stores just in-frame clones and leaves some out. Altogether fewer than 250,000 clones are present, 80% to 85% being singletons, with the ten largest covering about 10%. The material sequenced was peripheral blood. The receptors derive from a woman older than 75 with COVID-19, enrolled during active disease. Both conserved end residues are part of each CDR3. Each record gives: J gene, D gene, clone size, V gene, CDR3 DNA, CDR3 protein. The D gene is left open where the match is weak. Clone size appears in some rows only: once, few, many, or a class for an expanded clone.

>TRBJ2-1|TRBD2|NA|TRBV5-1
TGCGCCAGCAGCCTCGTCTGGGGGGGTCCCCATGAGCAGTTCTTC
CASSLVWGGPHEQFF
>TRBJ2-1|TRBD2|NA|TRBV7-2
TGTGCCAGCAGCTCGGGGGGAGAGAGCTACAATGAGCAGTTCTTC
CASSSGGESYNEQFF
>TRBJ2-3|NA|NA|TRBV5-1
TGCGCCAGCCGGGTTCTCGGAGACACAGATACGCAGTATTTT
CASRVLGDTDTQYF
>TRBJ1-4|NA|NA|TRBV18
TGTGCCAGCTCACCACCAGAGGGCGGAAAACTGTTTTTT
CASSPPEGGKLFF
>TRBJ2-5|TRBD2|few|TRBV7-2
TGTGCCAGCAGCTCTAGCGGGGGGGCCGGGCAGACCCAGTACTTC
CASSSSGGAGQTQYF
>TRBJ1-3|NA|NA|TRBV10-3
TGTGCCATCGAGGCGGGGGGAAATTCTGGAAACACCATATATTTT
CAIEAGGNSGNTIYF
>TRBJ1-1|NA|NA|TRBV28
TGTGCCAGCAGTTCCTCGACCCGGCGGGGAGCTTTCTTT
CASSSSTRRGAFF
>TRBJ2-7|NA|NA|TRBV4-1
TGCGCCAGCAGCCCTGGACCGATCGGAGGGGACGAGCAGTACTTC
CASSPGPIGGDEQYF
>TRBJ1-4|NA|NA|TRBV3-1/TRBV3-2
TGTGCCAGCGGTAAGCCTTTCGCAGGTGAAAAACTGTTTTTT
CASGKPFAGEKLFF
>TRBJ2-3|NA|NA|TRBV5-1
TGCGCCAGCAGCTTGGCCCCTGGCGGAGGCACAGATACGCAGTATTTT
CASSLAPGGGTDTQYF
>TRBJ2-3|NA|NA|TRBV6-5
TGTGCCAGCAGCCAAACGAGCGCCCTTACGCAGTATTTT
CASSQTSALTQYF
>TRBJ1-5|NA|NA|TRBV13
TGTGCCAGCAGCTTTCGGGGTTATGACAATCAGCCCCAGCATTTT
CASSFRGYDNQPQHF
>TRBJ2-3|NA|NA|TRBV28
TGTGCCAGCAGGATCGAGCCAGATACGCAGTATTTT
CASRIEPDTQYF
>TRBJ1-1|NA|once|TRBV28
TGTGCCAGCAGCCCCGCGCTCACTGAAGCTTTCTTT
CASSPALTEAFF
>TRBJ2-3|NA|NA|TRBV19
TGTGCCAGTAGGGGCAGGGCCACAGATACGCAGTATTTT
CASRGRATDTQYF
>TRBJ2-2|TRBD2|NA|TRBV7-2
TGTGCCAGCAGCTCGGGACTAGCGCCCGGGGAGCTGTTTTTT
CASSSGLAPGELFF
>TRBJ1-1|NA|NA|TRBV5-1
TGCGCCAGCAGCTTGTGGCTTGGGAACACTGAAGCTTTCTTT
CASSLWLGNTEAFF
>TRBJ1-1|NA|NA|TRBV29-1
TGCAGCGGAATCGGACAGATGAACACTGAAGCTTTCTTT
CSGIGQMNTEAFF
>TRBJ1-2|TRBD1|NA|TRBV6-6
TGTGCCAGCAGTTCGGCAGGGGGCTATGGCTACACCTTC
CASSSAGGYGYTF
>TRBJ1-2|NA|NA|TRBV5-1
TGCGCCAGCAGCGCGGTTAACTTGGAGGGCTACACCTTC
CASSAVNLEGYTF
>TRBJ1-1|NA|once|TRBV7-9
TGTGCCAGCAGCTTACCCAGGGAGGTCACTGAAGCTTTCTTT
CASSLPREVTEAFF
>TRBJ1-2|TRBD1|NA|TRBV18
TGTGCCAGCTCACGGGGTCAGGGACAGGGGGAAGCCGGCTACACCTTC
CASSRGQGQGEAGYTF
>TRBJ2-3|NA|once|TRBV6-4
TGTGCCAGCAGTGAGGTACGGGGGGATACGCAGTATTTT
CASSEVRGDTQYF
>TRBJ1-1|TRBD1|once|TRBV27
TGTGCCAGCAGCTCTTCCGACAGGGGGAACACTGAAGCTTTCTTT
CASSSSDRGNTEAFF
>TRBJ2-2|TRBD1|NA|TRBV10-3
TGTGCCATCAGTGAGTGGACAGGGGGTACCGGGGAGCTGTTTTTT
CAISEWTGGTGELFF
>TRBJ2-3|NA|NA|TRBV6-1
TGTGCCAGCAGTGAAAGACGTGGGTCCCAAGGGGGTACGCAGTATTTT
CASSERRGSQGGTQYF
>TRBJ2-3|NA|NA|TRBV5-1
TGCGCCAGCAGCCCACCGGGAGCGAGCACAGATACGCAGTATTTT
CASSPPGASTDTQYF
>TRBJ1-2|NA|NA|TRBV10-3
TGTGCCATCAGTGACAGCCGAGGGTATGGCTACACCTTC
CAISDSRGYGYTF
>TRBJ1-1|TRBD1|few|TRBV7-9
TGTGCCAGCAGCCCCTTCCGGCAGGGGGCATCGGAAGCTTTCTTT
CASSPFRQGASEAFF
>TRBJ2-1|NA|NA|TRBV18
TGTGCCAGCTCACGCCTTACAGGGTACAGCTCCTACAATGAGCAGTTCTTC
CASSRLTGYSSYNEQFF
>TRBJ2-2|NA|NA|TRBV5-1
TGCGCCAGCAACTTGGGGCCAGGGGACACCGGGGAGCTGTTTTTT
CASNLGPGDTGELFF
>TRBJ2-7|TRBD1|NA|TRBV7-8
TGTGCCAGCAGCCAACGGGACAGATCCTACGAGCAGTACTTC
CASSQRDRSYEQYF
>TRBJ2-1|NA|NA|TRBV5-1
TGCGCCAGCAGCCCGGGTACGACTAGTTTCCTCTACAATGAGCAGTTCTTC
CASSPGTTSFLYNEQFF
>TRBJ2-3|NA|NA|TRBV7-2
TGTGCCAGCAGCCCGGACATTTACACAGATACGCAGTATTTT
CASSPDIYTDTQYF
>TRBJ2-6|NA|NA|TRBV3-1/TRBV3-2
TGTGCCAGCAGCCGGATAGGAGCCTCTGGGGCCAACGTCCTGACTTTC
CASSRIGASGANVLTF
>TRBJ1-4|NA|NA|TRBV10-1
TGCGCCGCCCAACGGGGGGGGGTAGAATCAGCTAATGAAAAACTGTTTTTT
CAAQRGGVESANEKLFF
>TRBJ1-2|NA|NA|TRBV19
TGTGCCAGTAGTGCCCCGTGGGCCAGCAACTATGGCTACACCTTC
CASSAPWASNYGYTF
>TRBJ1-5|NA|NA|TRBV2
TGTGCCAGCAGTAAAGGACGGGTTAGCAATCAGCCCCAGCATTTT
CASSKGRVSNQPQHF
>TRBJ2-3|NA|NA|TRBV7-6
TGTGCCAGCAGCTTAGTAGGGAGCGGCACAAGGGATACGCAGTATTTT
CASSLVGSGTRDTQYF
>TRBJ1-2|TRBD1|NA|TRBV19
TGTGCCAGTAGTGAAACCAGGGGGCTCGGTGGCTACACCTTC
CASSETRGLGGYTF
>TRBJ2-1|TRBD2|NA|TRBV11-2
TGTGCCAGCAGCTTAGATCTTGTGTCTAGCGGGGGCAATGAGCAGTTCTTC
CASSLDLVSSGGNEQFF
>TRBJ2-3|NA|NA|TRBV5-1
TGCGCCAGCAGCCCCGAGAGCCCCGATACGCAGTATTTT
CASSPESPDTQYF
>TRBJ1-3|NA|NA|TRBV23-1
TGCGCCAGCCAGACTGGAAACACCATATATTTT
CASQTGNTIYF
>TRBJ2-2|TRBD2|NA|TRBV5-6
TGTGCCAGCAGCGCCCGACTAGCGGCATCCGCGAACACCGGGGAGCTGTTTTTT
CASSARLAASANTGELFF
>TRBJ2-3|TRBD1|NA|TRBV10-3
TGTGCCATCAGTGCTCGGGACAGGGTCACAGATACGCAGTATTTT
CAISARDRVTDTQYF
>TRBJ2-7|NA|NA|TRBV27
TGTGCCAGCAGTTTATCATCGGGGGGCGGAACCTACGAGCAGTACTTC
CASSLSSGGGTYEQYF
>TRBJ1-1|TRBD1|NA|TRBV18
TGTGCCAGCTCATCACAGGGGACAGAAGCTTTCTTT
CASSSQGTEAFF
>TRBJ1-6|NA|once|TRBV6-5
TGTGCCAGCCTACCTCTCGCGGGGGGCGGTCGATTT
CASLPLAGGGRF
>TRBJ2-3|NA|NA|TRBV5-1
TGCGCCAGCACCTCTGATGCGGGGGCCGGGGATACGCAGTATTTT
CASTSDAGAGDTQYF